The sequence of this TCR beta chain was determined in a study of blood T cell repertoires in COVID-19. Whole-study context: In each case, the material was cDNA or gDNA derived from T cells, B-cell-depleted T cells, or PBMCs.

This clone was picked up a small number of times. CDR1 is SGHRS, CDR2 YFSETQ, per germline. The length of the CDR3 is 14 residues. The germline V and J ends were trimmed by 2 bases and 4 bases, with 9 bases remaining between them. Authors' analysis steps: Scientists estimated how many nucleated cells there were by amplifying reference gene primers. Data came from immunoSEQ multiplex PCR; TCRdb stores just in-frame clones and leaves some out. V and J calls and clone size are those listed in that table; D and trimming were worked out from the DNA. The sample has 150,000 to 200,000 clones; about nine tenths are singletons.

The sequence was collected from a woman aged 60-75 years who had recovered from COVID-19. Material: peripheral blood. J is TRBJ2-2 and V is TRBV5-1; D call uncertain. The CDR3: CASSFQVATGELFF. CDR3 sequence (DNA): TGCGCCAGCAGCTTTCAGGTCGCCACCGGGGAGCTGTTTTTT.